This T cell receptor beta chain was sequenced for a study of cytomegalovirus exposure and HLA in healthy donors. Study details: HLA-typed donors were the source of 86 million or so unique TCRs held in an early data release.

Germline CDR1 and CDR2: SGHAT and FQNNGV. The CDR3 has 16 amino acids. The V segment lost 5 bases and the J segment 8 bases; nucleotides outside the gene matches: 10. The primer mix had 60 Vbeta and 13 Jbeta primers. Method: immunoSEQ multiplex PCR; TCRdb's copy keeps in-frame clones and lacks some. The profile shows under 200,000 clones, 65% to 80% of them singletons. Study conclusions and caveats: Presence/absence analyses supposed approximately even sequencing depth among donors. An analysis was carried out later, and it reportedly showed fewer N-insertions in an Asian-associated ancestry cluster than the approximately 670-donor mean.

Notes on this clone: Its antigen is unidentified.

The sequenced material came from PBMCs. The V gene is TRBV11-2, the J gene TRBJ1-4, with TRBD1 identical over 11 bases. The sequence came from a man aged 35-49 years in good health and CMV-seronegative. The CDR3 DNA reads TGTGCCAGCAGCGGGCGCGGGACAGGGGGGAGAGAAAAACTGTTTTTT. Encoded protein: CASSGRGTGGREKLFF.